The 4 T cell receptor beta chains presented below share a single source sample, sequenced in a study of shared clonotypes between healthy human individuals. Profiled with immunoSEQ multiplex PCR; TCRdb holds only in-frame clones, not every one. Of 1.6 million or so clones listed, approximately 98.5% were seen once; the top ten hold 0.36%. Sequenced: naive CD4+ T cells sorted from blood. Subset indicated: CD45RA+ positively selected. The receptor source for this set is a man aged 25 to 40 in good health.

A word on this clone: At the DNA level, this CDR3 is encoded by other sequences in the same sample as well. The chain uses TRBV9 and TRBJ2-7, with 14 bases aligning to TRBD2. V shed 3 bases and J 3 bases; nucleotides not matched to a gene: 2. The CDR3 is 15 amino acids. Per the germline V gene, CDR1 is SGDLS and CDR2 is YYNGEE. The CDR3 loop is CASSAGTSGSYEQYF. The DNA for the CDR3 is TGTGCCAGCAGCGCCGGGACTAGCGGGAGCTACGAGCAGTACTTC.

The chain has TRBV10-3 and TRBJ2-7; 10 bases line up with TRBD2. The V gene end was trimmed by 0 bases and the J gene end by 6 bases; junction bases not matched to a gene: 11. The CDR3 is 17 residues long. Per the germline V gene, CDR1 is ENHRY and CDR2 is SYGVKD. Written as DNA, the CDR3 is TGTGCCATCAGTGAGTCCTACGGTTCCCTAGCGGGAGCCGAGCAGTACTTC. Translating it yields CAISESYGSLAGAEQYF.

The chain uses TRBV18 and TRBJ2-1; a possible D gene is TRBD2 (6 bases). Per germline, CDR1 KGHSH and CDR2 LQKENI. The CDR3 has 16 amino acids. Trimming shortened V by 3 bases and J by 0 bases, and 12 bases separated the two germline ends. The CDR3 loop reads CASSPRTTHSYNEQFF. As DNA, the CDR3 is TGTGCCAGCTCACCCCGGACTACCCACTCCTACAATGAGCAGTTCTTC.

This clone was found once. The V and J genes are TRBV5-4 and TRBJ2-2; no clear D. There are 19 residues in the CDR3. CDR1 and CDR2 (germline): SGHNT, YYREEE (reference sequence). The ends were cut back, 1 base at V and 4 bases at J, with 23 bases in the middle. The CDR3 region is CASSLSLGSFAGGTGELFF. The CDR3 nucleotides are TGTGCCAGCAGCTTGAGTCTCGGCTCGTTCGCAGGCGGCACCGGGGAGCTGTTTTTT.